The T cell receptor beta chain under discussion was sequenced for a study of cytomegalovirus exposure and HLA in healthy donors. As to this clone: Its cognate antigen is unknown.

Measured with immunoSEQ multiplex PCR; TCRdb has only the in-frame clones, and not every one. The table lists roughly 60,000 clones, 90% to 95% of them singletons, with 1% to 1.5% in the top ten. Trimming took off 9 bases at V and 3 bases at J, with 18 bases between the two ends. Germline lookup yields CDR1 SNHLY and CDR2 FYNNEI. This CDR3 region has 14 residues. Findings and caveats of the study: The study designated around 150 TCR beta chains cytomegalovirus-associated. It was found in a later analysis that first-cohort TCR clusters tended to co-occur in the 120 validation repertoires.

Input material: PBMCs. The receptor comes from a woman aged 18-29 years in good health and CMV-seronegative. The J gene is TRBJ2-7, the V gene TRBV2; D might be TRBD2 (5 bases). The CDR3 reads CAREAGPPSYEQYF. The CDR3 DNA reads TGTGCCAGGGAGGCGGGTCCGCCCAGCTACGAGCAGTACTTC. The full variable domain, completed using reference TRBV2 and TRBJ2-7, is EPEVTQTPSHQVTQMGQEVILRCVPISNHLYFYWYRQILGQKVEFLVSFYNNEISEKSEIFDDQFSVERPDGSNFTLKIRSTKLEDSAMYFCAREAGPPSYEQYFGPGTRLTVT.